This TCR beta chain was recovered during a study of shared clonotypes between healthy human individuals. Generated by immunoSEQ multiplex PCR, the TCRdb table keeps only in-frame clones and is missing some. This table has roughly 700,000 clones, 90% appearing once. Regarding this clone: What it binds is not known.

V dropped 1 base and J dropped 5 bases, with 15 bases sitting between them. The CDR3 totals 15 residues. Germline assignment: CDR1 SEHNR and CDR2 FQNEAQ (reference sequence). General observations from the study: Non-shared clonotypes showed lower generation probabilities than clonotypes common to all four donors.

V gene TRBV7-9 combines with J gene TRBJ2-7; D is undetermined. Sequencing was carried out using memory CD8+ T cells from PBMCs. Subset given: CD45RO+ cells pooled with CCR7-negative TemRA cells. The TCR was taken from a man aged 18 to 29 in good health. Some clones in this sample may be carry-over from other donors' samples. The CDR3: CASSLVFPSSNEQYF. In DNA form, the CDR3 reads TGTGCCAGCAGCTTAGTCTTTCCTAGTAGTAACGAGCAGTACTTC.